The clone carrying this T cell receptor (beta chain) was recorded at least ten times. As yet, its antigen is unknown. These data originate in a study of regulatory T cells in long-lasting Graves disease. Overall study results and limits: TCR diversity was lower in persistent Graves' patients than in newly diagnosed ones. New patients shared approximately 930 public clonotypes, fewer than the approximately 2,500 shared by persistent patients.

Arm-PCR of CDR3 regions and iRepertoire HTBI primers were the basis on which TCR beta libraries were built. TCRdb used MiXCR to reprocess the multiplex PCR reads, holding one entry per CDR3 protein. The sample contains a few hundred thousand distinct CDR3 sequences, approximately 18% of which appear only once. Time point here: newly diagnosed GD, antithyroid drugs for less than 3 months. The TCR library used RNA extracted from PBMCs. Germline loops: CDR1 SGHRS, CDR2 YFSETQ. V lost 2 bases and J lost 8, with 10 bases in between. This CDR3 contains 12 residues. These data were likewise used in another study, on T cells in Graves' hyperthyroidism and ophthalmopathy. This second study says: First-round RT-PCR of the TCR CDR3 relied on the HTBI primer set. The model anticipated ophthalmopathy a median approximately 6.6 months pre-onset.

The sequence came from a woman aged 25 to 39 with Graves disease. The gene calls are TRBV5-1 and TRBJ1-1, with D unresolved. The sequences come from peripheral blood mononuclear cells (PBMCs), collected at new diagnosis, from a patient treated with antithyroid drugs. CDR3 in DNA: TGCGCCAGCAGCTTCGGCGGGATGGAAGCTTTCTTT. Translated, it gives CASSFGGMEAFF.